Following are 5 T cell receptor beta chains from one sample sequenced in a study of radiation and T cells in renal cell carcinoma. Treatment given: treatment-naive control, cytoreductive nephrectomy. The method was immunoSEQ multiplex PCR; TCRdb's version includes in-frame clones alone and lacks a portion of them. The sample has over 15,000 clones; roughly 60% are singletons. The sequences come from tumor tissue, collected from a patient whose treatment was nephrectomy without radiotherapy. The receptors come from a middle-aged man with renal cell carcinoma.

In this sample, this clone turned up a few times. The chain uses TRBV4-2 and TRBJ2-2; a possible D gene is TRBD1 (6 bases). This CDR3 has 15 amino acids. The V gene lost 0 bases and the J gene lost 7 bases, with 12 bases spanning the gap. In germline, CDR1 is LGHNA, CDR2 YNFKEQ. CDR3 region: CASSQEWGLLGELFF. CDR3 nucleotide sequence: TGTGCCAGCAGCCAAGAGTGGGGGCTCCTCGGGGAGCTGTTTTTT.

This clone was found a few times. This rearrangement joins TRBV28 to TRBJ2-2; the D call may be TRBD1 or TRBD2 (5 bases each). The CDR3 has 15 amino acids. Trimming pared 6 bases from V and 5 bases from J, leaving 16 bases between. CDR1 and CDR2 (germline): MDHEN, SYDVKM. The CDR3 is CASSDGTLRTGELFF. CDR3 coding DNA: TGTGCCAGCAGCGACGGGACGCTCAGAACCGGGGAGCTGTTTTTT.

This clone has only a few counts. The chain joins TRBV7-2 to TRBJ2-5; 11 nucleotides line up with TRBD2. The germline gives CDR1 SGHTA, CDR2 FQGNSA. The CDR3 extends over 15 amino acids. J gave up 0 bases and V 5 bases, and 2 bases lay outside the gene matches. CDR3 DNA: TGTGCCAGCAGCCTTAGCGGGGGGGACCAAGAGACCCAGTACTTC. It codes for CASSLSGGDQETQYF. Full variable domain (outside the CDR3, taken from reference TRBV7-2 and TRBJ2-5): GAGVSQSPSNKVTEKGKDVELRCDPISGHTALYWYRQSLGQGLEFLIYFQGNSAPDKSGLPSDRFSAERTGGSVSTLTIQRTQQEDSAVYLCASSLSGGDQETQYFGPGTRLLVL.

This clone appeared a few times. The V call is TRBV15, the J call TRBJ2-7; possibly TRBD2 for D (6 bases). Trimming cost V 0 bases and J 5 bases, with 11 bases left between them. The CDR3 runs to 14 residues. In germline, CDR1 is LNHNV, CDR2 YYDKDF (reference sequence). Here the CDR3 reads CATSREVPGDEQYF. The CDR3 nucleotides are TGTGCCACCAGCAGAGAGGTTCCGGGGGACGAGCAGTACTTC.

The chain links TRBV6-6 to TRBJ2-3; 12 positions match TRBD2. The CDR3 has 16 amino acids. Germline V lookup: CDR1 MNHNY, CDR2 SVGAGI (reference sequence). Trimming took 5 bases from V and 11 from J; bases not matched to a gene: 14. DNA of the CDR3: TGTGCCAGCAGTGGACCTACTAGCGGGGGGTCCATAGGGCAGTATTTT. It is translated as CASSGPTSGGSIGQYF.